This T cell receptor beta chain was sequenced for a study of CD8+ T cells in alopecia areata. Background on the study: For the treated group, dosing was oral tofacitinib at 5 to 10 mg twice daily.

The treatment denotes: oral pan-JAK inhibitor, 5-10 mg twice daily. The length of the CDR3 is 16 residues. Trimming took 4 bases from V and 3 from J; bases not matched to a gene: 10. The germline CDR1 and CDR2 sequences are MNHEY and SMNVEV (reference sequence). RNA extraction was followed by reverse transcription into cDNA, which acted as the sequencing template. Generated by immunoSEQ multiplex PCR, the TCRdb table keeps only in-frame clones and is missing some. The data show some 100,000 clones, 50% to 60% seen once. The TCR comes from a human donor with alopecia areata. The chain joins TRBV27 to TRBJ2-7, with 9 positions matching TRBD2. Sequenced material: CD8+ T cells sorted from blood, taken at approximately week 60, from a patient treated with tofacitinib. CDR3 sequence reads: CASSSQKTSGYYEQYF. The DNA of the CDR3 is TGTGCCAGCAGTTCACAAAAAACTAGCGGGTACTACGAGCAGTACTTC.